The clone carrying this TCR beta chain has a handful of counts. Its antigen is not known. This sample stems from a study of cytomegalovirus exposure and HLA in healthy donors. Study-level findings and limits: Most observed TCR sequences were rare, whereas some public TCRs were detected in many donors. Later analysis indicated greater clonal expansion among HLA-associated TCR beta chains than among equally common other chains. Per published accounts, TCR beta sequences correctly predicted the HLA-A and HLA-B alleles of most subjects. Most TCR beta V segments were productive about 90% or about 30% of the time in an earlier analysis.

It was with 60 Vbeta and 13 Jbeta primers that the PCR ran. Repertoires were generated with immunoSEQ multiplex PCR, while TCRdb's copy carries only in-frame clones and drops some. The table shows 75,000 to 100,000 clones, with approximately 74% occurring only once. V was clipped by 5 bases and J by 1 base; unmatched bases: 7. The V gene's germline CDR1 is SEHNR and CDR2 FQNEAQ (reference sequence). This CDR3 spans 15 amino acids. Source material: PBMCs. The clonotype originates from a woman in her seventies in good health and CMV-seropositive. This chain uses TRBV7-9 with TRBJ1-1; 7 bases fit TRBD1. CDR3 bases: TGTGCCAGCAGCCCAGGGACAGCTGGGAACACTGAAGCTTTCTTT. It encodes CASSPGTAGNTEAFF.